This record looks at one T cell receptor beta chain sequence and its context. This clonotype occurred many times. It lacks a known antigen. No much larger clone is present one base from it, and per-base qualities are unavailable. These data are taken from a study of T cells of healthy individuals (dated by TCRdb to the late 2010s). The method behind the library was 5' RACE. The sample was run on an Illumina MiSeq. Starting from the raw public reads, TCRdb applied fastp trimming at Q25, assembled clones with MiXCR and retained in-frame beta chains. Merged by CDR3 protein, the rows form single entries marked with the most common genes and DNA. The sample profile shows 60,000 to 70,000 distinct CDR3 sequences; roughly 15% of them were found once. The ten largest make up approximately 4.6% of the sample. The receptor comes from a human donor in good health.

The DNA sequence reads TGCAGTGCTAGAGGTGACCAGCGGGGTTTCTCCTACGAGCAGTACTTC. It codes for CSARGDQRGFSYEQYF. The chain is assembled from TRBV20-1 and TRBJ2-7, and 7 junction bases match TRBD2. According to the germline V gene (reference sequence), CDR1 reads DFQATT and CDR2 reads SNEGSKA. The CDR3 sequence holds 16 residues, the cysteine and phenylalanine included. This entry keeps only the CDR3 DNA: 48 bases, framed from base 1. V trim: 1 base; J trim: 0 bases; unmatched bases: 9.